Listed below are T cell receptor beta chains from one sample, sequenced in a study of persistence of HIV-infected CD4 T cells. TCRdb keeps only in-frame clones here, not all; method: immunoSEQ multiplex PCR. The sample has 35,000 to 50,000 clones, roughly nine tenths seen once. Antigens for these TCRs are unknown. The specimen comprised CD4+ T cells sorted from PBMCs after roughly 20-hour stimulation, sampled from a patient who received antiretroviral therapy. The origin of the receptors is an adult man with HIV who was CMV-seropositive. The CDR3 runs from the conserved cysteine through the conserved F or W. Fields, in order: J gene, V gene, D gene, CDR3 DNA, CDR3 protein. A D gene is named only where the DNA matches it firmly.

TRBJ2-3 TRBV11-3 NA TGTGCCAGCAGCTTAGCAGGGGCAGATACGCAGTATTTT CASSLAGADTQYF
TRBJ2-3 TRBV12-3/TRBV12-4 NA TGTGCCAGCAGTTTCGGCGGAGCAGATACGCAGTATTTT CASSFGGADTQYF
TRBJ2-7 TRBV7-9 TRBD2 TGTGCCAGCAGCTTAGCGGGCGGGGGATCCTACGAGCAGTACTTC CASSLAGGGSYEQYF
TRBJ1-5 TRBV27 NA TGTGCCAGCAGCCTCCGGACGGACAAAAATCAGCCCCAGCATTTT CASSLRTDKNQPQHF
TRBJ2-6 TRBV28 NA TGTGCCAGCCGAACAGGGGAGGCTGGGGCCAACGTCCTGACTTTC CASRTGEAGANVLTF
TRBJ2-6 TRBV18 NA TGCGCCAGCTCAGGAAGCGTCAATGGGGCCAACGTCCTGACTTTC CASSGSVNGANVLTF
TRBJ2-5 TRBV12-3/TRBV12-4 NA TGTGCCAGCAGTTTGGCGTCAGAGACCCAGTACTTC CASSLASETQYF
TRBJ2-2 TRBV6-6 NA TGTGCCAGCAGTTACTCGCCCAGGAGGAACACCGGGGAGCTGTTTTTT CASSYSPRRNTGELFF
TRBJ1-1 TRBV29-1 NA TGCAGCGTTTCCCAGGGCGGGGGTCAAACTGAAGCTTTCTTT CSVSQGGGQTEAFF
TRBJ1-5 TRBV5-5 NA TGTGCCAGCAGCTTGGGAGCTGGACGGCCAAATCAGCCCCAGCATTTT CASSLGAGRPNQPQHF
TRBJ1-1 TRBV27 NA TGTGCCAGCAGTCCAGCACCCGGACACACTGAAGCTTTCTTT CASSPAPGHTEAFF
TRBJ1-2 TRBV5-4 NA TGTGCCAGCAGCCCGGAGCGAGCGGATGGCTACACCTTC CASSPERADGYTF